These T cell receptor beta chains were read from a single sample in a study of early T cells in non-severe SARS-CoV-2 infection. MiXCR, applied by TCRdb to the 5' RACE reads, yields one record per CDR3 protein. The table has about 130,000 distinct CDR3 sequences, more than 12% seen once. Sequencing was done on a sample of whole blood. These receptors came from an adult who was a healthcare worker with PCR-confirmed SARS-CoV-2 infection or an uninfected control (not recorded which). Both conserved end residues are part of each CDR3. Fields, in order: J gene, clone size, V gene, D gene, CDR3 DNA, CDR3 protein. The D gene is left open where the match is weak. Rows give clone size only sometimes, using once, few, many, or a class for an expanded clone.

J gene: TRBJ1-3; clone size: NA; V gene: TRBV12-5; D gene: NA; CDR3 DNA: TGTGCTAGTGGTTTGACGGGAGGAAACACCATATATTTT; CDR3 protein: CASGLTGGNTIYF
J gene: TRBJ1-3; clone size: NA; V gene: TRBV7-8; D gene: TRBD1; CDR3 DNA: TGTGCCAGCAGCCGACAGGGACACACCATATATTTT; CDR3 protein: CASSRQGHTIYF
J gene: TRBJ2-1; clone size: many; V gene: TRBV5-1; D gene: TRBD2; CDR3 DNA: TGCGCCAGCAGCTTGCTTCTAGCGGGGGCCAATGAGCAGTTCTTC; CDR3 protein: CASSLLLAGANEQFF
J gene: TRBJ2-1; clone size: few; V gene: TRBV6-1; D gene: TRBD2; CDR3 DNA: TGTGCCAGCAGATTGAGCGGGGGGAGTAACAATGAGCAGTTCTTC; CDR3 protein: CASRLSGGSNNEQFF
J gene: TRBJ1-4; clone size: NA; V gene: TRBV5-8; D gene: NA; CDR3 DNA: TGTGCCAGCAGCTTGGCGGGACACCTTAATGAAAAACTGTTTTTT; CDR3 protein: CASSLAGHLNEKLFF
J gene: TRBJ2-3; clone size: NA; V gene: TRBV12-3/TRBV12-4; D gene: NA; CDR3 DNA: TGTGCCAGCAGCCCATTGGGGGTAGATACGCAGTATTTT; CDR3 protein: CASSPLGVDTQYF
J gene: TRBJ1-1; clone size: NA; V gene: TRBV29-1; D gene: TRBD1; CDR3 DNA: TGCAGCGCGAGGACAGGGGGGAACACTGAAGCTTTCTTT; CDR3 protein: CSARTGGNTEAFF
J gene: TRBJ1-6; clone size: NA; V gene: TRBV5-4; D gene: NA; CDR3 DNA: TGTGCCAGCAGCTTGGTTCCCCCAGGGACCAATTCACCCCTCCACTTT; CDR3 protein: CASSLVPPGTNSPLHF
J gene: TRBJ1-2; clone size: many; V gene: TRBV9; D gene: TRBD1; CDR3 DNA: TGTGCCAGCAGCGCAGGGGGCGCGGGCTATGGCTACACCTTC; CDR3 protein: CASSAGGAGYGYTF
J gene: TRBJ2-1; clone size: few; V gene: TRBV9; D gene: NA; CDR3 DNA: TGTGCCAGCAGCGTAACTGGACAGCACTCCTACAATGAGCAGTTCTTC; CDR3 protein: CASSVTGQHSYNEQFF
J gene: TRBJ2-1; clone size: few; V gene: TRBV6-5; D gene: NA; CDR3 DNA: TGTGCCAGCAGCCCTAACCCAGTAGGAAATGAGCAGTTCTTC; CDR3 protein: CASSPNPVGNEQFF
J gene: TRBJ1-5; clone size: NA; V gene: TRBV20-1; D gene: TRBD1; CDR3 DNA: TGCAGTGCGGGACTGACAGGGGTTCATCAGCCCCAGCATTTT; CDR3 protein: CSAGLTGVHQPQHF
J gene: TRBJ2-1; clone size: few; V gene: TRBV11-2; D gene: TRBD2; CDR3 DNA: TGTGCCAGCACCCTAGAACCGCGGGGGAGCCACAATGAGCAGTTCTTC; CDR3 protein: CASTLEPRGSHNEQFF
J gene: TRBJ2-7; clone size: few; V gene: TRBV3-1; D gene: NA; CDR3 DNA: TGTGCCAGCAGCCAAGACCGGGGGAGCTACGAGCAGTACTTC; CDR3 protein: CASSQDRGSYEQYF
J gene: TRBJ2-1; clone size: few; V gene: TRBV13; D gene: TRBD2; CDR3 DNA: TGTGCCAGCAGCTTGACTAGCGGGGGGGTCTACAATGAGCAGTTCTTC; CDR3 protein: CASSLTSGGVYNEQFF
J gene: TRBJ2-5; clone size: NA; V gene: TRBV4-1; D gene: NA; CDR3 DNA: TGCGCCAGCAGCCCCCAAACAGGTAGCAGGACCAACAGGGAGACCCAGTACTTC; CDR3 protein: CASSPQTGSRTNRETQYF
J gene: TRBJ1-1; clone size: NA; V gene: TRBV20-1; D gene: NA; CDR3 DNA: TGCAGTGCTAGGGGGCACCGACGGGCCATGAACACTGAAGCTTTCTTT; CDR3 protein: CSARGHRRAMNTEAFF
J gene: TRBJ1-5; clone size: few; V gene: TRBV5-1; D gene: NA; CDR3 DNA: TGCGCCAGCAGCCCGGACGGGACTGGGCAGCCCCAGCATTTT; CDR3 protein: CASSPDGTGQPQHF